These T cell receptor beta chains were read from a single sample in a study of blood T cell repertoires in COVID-19. Libraries were prepared by immunoSEQ multiplex PCR; TCRdb keeps only in-frame clonotypes and omits some of them. This table has about 160,000 clones, approximately 81% appearing once. Specimen: peripheral blood. The receptors here all came from a man aged 18 to 30 with active or convalescent COVID-19. The CDR3 runs from the conserved cysteine through the conserved F or W. D genes are given only for firm matches. The size field is filled for only some rows; it gives once, few, many or a size class.

DNA: TGTGCCAGCAGTGCTGGGACAGGTCAGGTAGAGACCCAGTACTTC
CDR3: CASSAGTGQVETQYF
V: TRBV25-1
size: once
J: TRBJ2-5
D: TRBD1

DNA: TGTGCCAGCAGCTTCGGACAAGATTACAATGAGCAGTTCTTC
CDR3: CASSFGQDYNEQFF
V: TRBV7-9
size: -
J: TRBJ2-1
D: -

DNA: TGTGCCGGCAAGACAGGGTCAGATCAGCCCCAGCATTTT
CDR3: CAGKTGSDQPQHF
V: TRBV6-6
size: -
J: TRBJ1-5
D: TRBD1

DNA: TGTGCCAGCAGCCAAGTTCCAGGCTATGGCTACACCTTC
CDR3: CASSQVPGYGYTF
V: TRBV14
size: -
J: TRBJ1-2
D: -

DNA: TGTGCCAGCAGCTTAGCCGGGGGAGCAGGAAACACCATATATTTT
CDR3: CASSLAGGAGNTIYF
V: TRBV7-6
size: once
J: TRBJ1-3
D: -

DNA: TGTGCCAGCAGCCGGGAGCGGGGCGTCTCCTACGAGCAGTACTTC
CDR3: CASSRERGVSYEQYF
V: TRBV5-4
size: once
J: TRBJ2-7
D: TRBD2

DNA: TGTGCCAGCAGCCAGAGGGGGGGCGCTTCAAACTATGGCTACACCTTC
CDR3: CASSQRGGASNYGYTF
V: TRBV6-6
size: -
J: TRBJ1-2
D: -

DNA: TGCGCCAGCAGCTCATCCGGGACAGACAATGAGCAGTTCTTC
CDR3: CASSSSGTDNEQFF
V: TRBV5-1
size: -
J: TRBJ2-1
D: TRBD1

DNA: TGTGCCAGCAGCGATACTCGATACAATGAGCAGTTCTTC
CDR3: CASSDTRYNEQFF
V: TRBV2
size: -
J: TRBJ2-1
D: -

DNA: TGTGCCAGCAGTTACCCCCTTGGGGGCCAAAACTATGGCTACACCTTC
CDR3: CASSYPLGGQNYGYTF
V: TRBV6-6
size: -
J: TRBJ1-2
D: -

DNA: TGTGCCAGCAGTGAAGAGAGTAACTATGGCTACACCTTC
CDR3: CASSEESNYGYTF
V: TRBV2
size: -
J: TRBJ1-2
D: -